This T cell receptor (beta chain) emerged from a study of blood T cell repertoires in COVID-19. Study background: Sites across the United States, Italy and Spain contributed samples from acute and convalescent COVID-19.

Per the original data handling: Amplifying reference gene primers gave estimates of nucleated cell counts. Here immunoSEQ multiplex PCR was the method, and the copy in TCRdb shows in-frame clones only, minus some. V and J calls and clone size are copied from that table; D and trimming were computed from the DNA. The sample consists of around 340,000 clones, around four fifths of them appearing once. The germline V gene has CDR1 GTSNPN and CDR2 SVGIG (reference sequence). The CDR3 is 15 amino acids. With V trimmed by 0 bases and J by 4 bases, 8 bases remained unmatched. The TCR was taken from a man in his thirties or forties with active or convalescent COVID-19. V is TRBV30 and J is TRBJ1-2; 7 nucleotides agree with TRBD1. The sequenced sample was peripheral blood. CDR3 sequence reads: CAWSVRDRSTYGYTF. CDR3 nucleotides: TGTGCCTGGAGTGTACGGGACAGATCAACCTATGGCTACACCTTC.